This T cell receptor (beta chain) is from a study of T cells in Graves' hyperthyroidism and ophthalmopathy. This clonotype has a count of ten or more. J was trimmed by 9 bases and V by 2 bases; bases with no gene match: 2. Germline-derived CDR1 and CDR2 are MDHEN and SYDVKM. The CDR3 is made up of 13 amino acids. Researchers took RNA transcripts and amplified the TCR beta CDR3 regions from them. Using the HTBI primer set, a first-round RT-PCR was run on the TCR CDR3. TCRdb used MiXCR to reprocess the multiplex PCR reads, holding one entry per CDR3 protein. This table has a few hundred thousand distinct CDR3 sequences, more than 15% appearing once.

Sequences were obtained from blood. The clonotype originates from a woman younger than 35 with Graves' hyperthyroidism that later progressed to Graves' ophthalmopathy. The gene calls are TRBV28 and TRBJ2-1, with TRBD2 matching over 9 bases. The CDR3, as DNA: TGTGCCAGCAGTTTAGCGGGAGGGACTGAGCAGTTCTTC. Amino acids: CASSLAGGTEQFF.